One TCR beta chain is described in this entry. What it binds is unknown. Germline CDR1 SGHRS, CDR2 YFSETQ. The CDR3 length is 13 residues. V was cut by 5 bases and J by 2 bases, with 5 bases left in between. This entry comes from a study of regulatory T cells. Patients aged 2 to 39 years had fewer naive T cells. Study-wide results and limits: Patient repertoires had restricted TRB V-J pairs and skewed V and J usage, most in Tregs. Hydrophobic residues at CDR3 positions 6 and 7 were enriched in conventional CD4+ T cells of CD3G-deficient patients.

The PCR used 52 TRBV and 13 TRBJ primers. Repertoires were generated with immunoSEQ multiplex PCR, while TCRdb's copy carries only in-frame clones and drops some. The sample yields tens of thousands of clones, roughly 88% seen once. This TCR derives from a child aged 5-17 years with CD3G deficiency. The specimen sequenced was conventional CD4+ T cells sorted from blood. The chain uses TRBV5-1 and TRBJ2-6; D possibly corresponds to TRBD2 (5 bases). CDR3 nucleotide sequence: TGCGCCAGCAGGGAGGCTGGGGCCAACGTCCTGACTTTC. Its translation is CASREAGANVLTF. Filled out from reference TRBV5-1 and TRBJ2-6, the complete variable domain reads KAGVTQTPRYLIKTRGQQVTLSCSPISGHRSVSWYQQTPGQGLQFLFEYFSETQRNKGNFPGRFSGRQFSNSRSEMNVSTLELGDSALYLCASREAGANVLTFGAGSRLTVL.